This T cell receptor (beta chain) was sequenced for a study of blood T cell repertoires in COVID-19. Sequencing used immunoSEQ multiplex PCR; TCRdb keeps in-frame clones, though not all of them. In the table there are 260,000 or so clones, 75% to 85% of which are singletons. CDR1 is SGHNT, CDR2 YYREEE, per germline (reference sequence). Losses at the gene ends were 0 bases for V and 4 bases for J; bases not matched to a gene: 7. There are 15 residues in the CDR3. The sequence derives from an elderly woman with COVID-19, enrolled during active disease. Sequencing input: peripheral blood. V gene TRBV5-4 combines with J gene TRBJ2-7, with 7 positions matching TRBD2. CDR3 amino acids: CASSLASGVSYEQYF. As DNA, the CDR3 is TGTGCCAGCAGCTTGGCTAGCGGAGTTTCTTACGAGCAGTACTTC.